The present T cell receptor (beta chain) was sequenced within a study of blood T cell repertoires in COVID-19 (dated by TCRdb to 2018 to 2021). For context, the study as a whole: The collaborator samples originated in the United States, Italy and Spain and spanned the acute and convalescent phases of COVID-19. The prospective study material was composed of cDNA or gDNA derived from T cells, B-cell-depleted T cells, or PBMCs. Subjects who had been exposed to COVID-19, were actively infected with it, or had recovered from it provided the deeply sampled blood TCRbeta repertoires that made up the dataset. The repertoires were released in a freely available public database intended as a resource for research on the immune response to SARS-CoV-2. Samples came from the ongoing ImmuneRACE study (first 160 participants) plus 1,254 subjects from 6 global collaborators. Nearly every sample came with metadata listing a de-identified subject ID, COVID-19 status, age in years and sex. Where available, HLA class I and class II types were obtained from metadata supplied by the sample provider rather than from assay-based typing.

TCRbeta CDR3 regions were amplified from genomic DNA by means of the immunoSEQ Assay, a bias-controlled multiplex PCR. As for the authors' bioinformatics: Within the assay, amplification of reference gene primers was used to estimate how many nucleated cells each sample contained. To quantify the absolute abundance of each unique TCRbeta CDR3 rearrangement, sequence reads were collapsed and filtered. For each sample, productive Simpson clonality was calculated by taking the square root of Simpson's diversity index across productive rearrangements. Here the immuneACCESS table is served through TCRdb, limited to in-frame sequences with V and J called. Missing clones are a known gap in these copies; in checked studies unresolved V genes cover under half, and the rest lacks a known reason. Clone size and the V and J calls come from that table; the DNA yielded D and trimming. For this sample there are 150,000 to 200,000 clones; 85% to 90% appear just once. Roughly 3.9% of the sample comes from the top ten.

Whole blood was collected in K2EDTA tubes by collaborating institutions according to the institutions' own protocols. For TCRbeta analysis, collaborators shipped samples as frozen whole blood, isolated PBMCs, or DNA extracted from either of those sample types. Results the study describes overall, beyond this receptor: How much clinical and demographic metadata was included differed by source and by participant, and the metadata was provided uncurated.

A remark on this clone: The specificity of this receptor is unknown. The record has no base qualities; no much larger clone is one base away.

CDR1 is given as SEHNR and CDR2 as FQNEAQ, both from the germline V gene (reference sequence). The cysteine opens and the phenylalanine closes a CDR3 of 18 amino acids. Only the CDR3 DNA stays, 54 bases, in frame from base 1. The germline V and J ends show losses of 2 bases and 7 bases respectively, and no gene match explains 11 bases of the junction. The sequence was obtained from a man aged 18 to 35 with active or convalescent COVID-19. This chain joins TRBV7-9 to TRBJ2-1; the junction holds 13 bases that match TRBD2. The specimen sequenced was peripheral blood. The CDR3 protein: CASSLTGTSGESGNEQFF. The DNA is TGTGCCAGCAGCTTAACTGGGACTAGCGGGGAGAGCGGAAATGAGCAGTTCTTC. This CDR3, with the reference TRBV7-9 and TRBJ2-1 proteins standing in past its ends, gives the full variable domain DTGVSQNPRHKITKRGQNVTFRCDPISEHNRLYWYRQTLGQGPEFLTYFQNEAQLEKSRLLSDRFSAERPKGSFSTLEIQRTEQGDSAMYLCASSLTGTSGESGNEQFFGPGTRLTVL.